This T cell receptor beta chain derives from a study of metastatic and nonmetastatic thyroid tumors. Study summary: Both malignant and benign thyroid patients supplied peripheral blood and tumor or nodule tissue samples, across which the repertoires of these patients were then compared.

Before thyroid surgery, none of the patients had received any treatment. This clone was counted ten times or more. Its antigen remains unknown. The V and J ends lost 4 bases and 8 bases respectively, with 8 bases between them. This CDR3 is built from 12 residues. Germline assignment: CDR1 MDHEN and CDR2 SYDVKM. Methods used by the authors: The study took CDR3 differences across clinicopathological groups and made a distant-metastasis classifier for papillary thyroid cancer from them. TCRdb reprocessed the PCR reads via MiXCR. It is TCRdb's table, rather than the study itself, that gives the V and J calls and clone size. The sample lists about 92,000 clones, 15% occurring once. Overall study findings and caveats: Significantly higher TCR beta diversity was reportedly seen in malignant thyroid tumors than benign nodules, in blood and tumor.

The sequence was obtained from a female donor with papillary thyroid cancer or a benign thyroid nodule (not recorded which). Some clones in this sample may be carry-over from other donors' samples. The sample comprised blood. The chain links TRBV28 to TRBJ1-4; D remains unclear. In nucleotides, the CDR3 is TGTGCCAGCAGTTCCCAGATGGAAAAACTGTTTTTT. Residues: CASSSQMEKLFF. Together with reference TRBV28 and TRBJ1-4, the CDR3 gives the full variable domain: DVKVTQSSRYLVKRTGEKVFLECVQDMDHENMFWYRQDPGLGLRLIYFSYDVKMKEKGDIPEGYSVSREKKERFSLILESASTNQTSMYLCASSSQMEKLFFGSGTQLSVL.